The 27 T cell receptor beta chains below come from one sample, sequenced in a study of blood T cell repertoires in COVID-19. The assay was immunoSEQ multiplex PCR, and TCRdb's table has in-frame clones only and misses some. Altogether some 100,000 clones are present, about 89% being singletons, with the ten largest covering under 20%. The material sequenced was peripheral blood. These receptors originate from a human donor with acute or convalescent COVID-19. The donor label of this sample is uncertain.

The chain couples TRBV4-2 to TRBJ1-2; 9 bases line up with TRBD1. V gave up 0 bases and J gave up 4 bases; unmatched junction bases: 6. Germline V gene sequence: CDR1 LGHNA, CDR2 YNFKEQ. CDR3 length: 16 amino acids. This chain's CDR3 is CASSQEDPGQGYGYTF. The DNA of the CDR3 is TGTGCCAGCAGCCAAGAAGATCCGGGACAGGGCTATGGCTACACCTTC.

This clone occurred a few times. The genes are TRBV2 and TRBJ1-5; D is perhaps TRBD1 (6 bases). Between the trimmed V and J ends, which lost 1 base and 0 bases, there was a span of 19 bases. Germline V gene sequence: CDR1 SNHLY, CDR2 FYNNEI. CDR3 size: 19 residues. This CDR3 reads CASSEDRDTNFYSNQPQHF. Written as DNA, the CDR3 is TGTGCCAGCAGTGAAGATCGGGACACTAACTTTTATAGCAATCAGCCCCAGCATTTT.

V is TRBV9 and J is TRBJ2-5; tentatively, D is TRBD2 (6 bases). The germline CDR1 and CDR2 sequences are SGDLS and YYNGEE. The V gene lost 4 bases and the J gene lost 5 bases, with 18 bases spanning the gap. The CDR3 contains 15 residues. In DNA form, the CDR3 reads TGTGCCAGCAGCTTCGGACTATCCACTGGGGAGACCCAGTACTTC. Translation gives CASSFGLSTGETQYF.

This clone was seen only once. The chain couples TRBV5-4 to TRBJ2-1; 7 nucleotides agree with TRBD2. The J segment lost 1 base and the V segment lost 4 bases, leaving 2 bases of the junction unmatched. Looked up from germline, CDR1 is SGHNT and CDR2 is YYREEE (reference sequence). CDR3 length: 14 amino acids. Here the CDR3 DNA reads TGTGCCAGCAGCCACGGGGGGTCCTACAATGAGCAGTTCTTC. Translated: CASSHGGSYNEQFF. The complete variable domain, with remaining parts taken from reference TRBV5-4 and TRBJ2-1, reads ETGVTQSPTHLIKTRGQQVTLRCSSQSGHNTVSWYQQALGQGPQFIFQYYREEENGRGNFPPRFSGLQFPNYSSELNVNALELDDSALYLCASSHGGSYNEQFFGPGTRLTVL.

The rearrangement links TRBV5-4 to TRBJ1-2, with D hard to call. Trimming removed 0 bases at V and 1 base at J, with 7 bases between. The CDR3 loop spans 14 amino acids. CDR1 and CDR2 (germline): SGHNT, YYREEE (reference sequence). The DNA for the CDR3 is TGTGCCAGCAGCTTGGTCGGGGTTAACTATGGCTACACCTTC. This sequence encodes CASSLVGVNYGYTF.

V gene TRBV3-1 (or the pseudogene TRBV3-2) combines with J gene TRBJ1-1, with D uncertain. This CDR3 has 14 amino acids. Trimming cost V 5 bases and J 1 base, with 11 bases left between them. Looked up from germline, CDR1 is LGHDT and CDR2 is YNNKEL (reference sequence). The CDR3 DNA reads as TGTGCCAGCAGCGACAACAGCAGGAACACTGAAGCTTTCTTT. It translates to CASSDNSRNTEAFF.

The chain combines TRBV6-5 with TRBJ2-7; 8 positions match TRBD2. Germline V gene data show CDR1 as MNHEY and CDR2 as SVGAGI. The CDR3 runs to 16 residues. The V and J ends lost 0 bases and 3 bases, in that order; junction bases with no gene match: 7. The CDR3 DNA reads TGTGCCAGCAGTTACTCGACGGGGGGGCATGTCTACGAGCAGTACTTC. This sequence encodes CASSYSTGGHVYEQYF.

This chain joins TRBV5-6 and TRBJ2-7, with D perhaps matching TRBD1 (6 bases). The V gene lost 3 bases and the J gene lost 2 bases, with 18 bases spanning the gap. The CDR3 loop spans 16 amino acids. Germline V gene data show CDR1 as SGHDT and CDR2 as YYEEEE. The CDR3 bases are TGTGCCAGCAGCTCATACGGACAGCTGATCCCCTACGAGCAGTACTTC. Protein: CASSSYGQLIPYEQYF.

This chain joins TRBV27 and TRBJ2-3; D is unresolved. The CDR3 runs to 14 residues. Trimming took off 5 bases at V and 5 bases at J, with 14 bases between the two ends. Looked up from germline, CDR1 is MNHEY and CDR2 is SMNVEV (reference sequence). CDR3 in DNA: TGTGCCAGCAGTCCCCGATCCAACGGAGATACGCAGTATTTT. It translates to CASSPRSNGDTQYF.

V and J are TRBV7-2 and TRBJ1-4; D unclear. Germline CDR1 SGHTA, CDR2 FQGNSA. CDR3 size: 14 residues. Trimming removed 7 bases at V and 4 bases at J, with 13 bases between. In nucleotides, the CDR3 is TGTGCCAGCACCCCTCTAGGTCTTAATGAAAAACTGTTTTTT. Amino acid sequence: CASTPLGLNEKLFF.

Of note for this clone: Different DNA sequences within this sample yield the same CDR3. The chain uses TRBV7-2 and TRBJ2-3; 15 bases align to TRBD2. The trim removed 4 bases at V and 6 bases at J, leaving 5 bases unmatched. CDR1 and CDR2 from the germline V gene are SGHTA and FQGNSA. The CDR3 has 16 amino acids. The CDR3 DNA follows: TGTGCCAGCAGCTCAGGACTAGCGGGGGGGCAGGATACGCAGTATTTT. Amino acid sequence: CASSSGLAGGQDTQYF.

The V gene is TRBV10-3, the J gene TRBJ2-1; the match to TRBD2 covers 8 bases. The CDR3 contains 17 residues. Losses at the gene ends were 4 bases for V and 2 bases for J; bases not matched to a gene: 10. Germline V gives CDR1 ENHRY, CDR2 SYGVKD. The CDR3 bases are TGTGCCATCAGTGGGTCAGAGATGGGACTAGCCTACAATGAGCAGTTCTTC. Its translation is CAISGSEMGLAYNEQFF.

The CDR3 reads CASSSGTADATYEQYF. CDR3 sequence (DNA): TGTGCCAGCAGCTCCGGGACTGCCGACGCTACCTACGAGCAGTACTTC. The chain couples TRBV7-9 to TRBJ2-7, with a weak D call TRBD2 (6 bases). Germline CDR1 is SEHNR and CDR2 is FQNEAQ (reference sequence). Trimming stripped 4 bases from V and 2 bases from J, with 18 bases between. This CDR3 contains 16 residues.

The rearrangement joins TRBV6-1 to TRBJ1-3, with D tentatively TRBD1 (5 bases). Trimming pared 2 bases from V and 0 bases from J, leaving 11 bases between. The germline V gene encodes CDR1 MNHNS and CDR2 SASEGT. This CDR3 is 16 amino acids long. The CDR3, as DNA: TGTGCCAGCAGTGAACAGGGCTGGAGCTCTGGAAACACCATATATTTT. This gives the protein CASSEQGWSSGNTIYF.

In the case of this clone: The same CDR3 also results from other DNA sequences found in this sample. V is TRBV3-1 (or the pseudogene TRBV3-2) and J is TRBJ1-3; D remains unclear. Trimming removed 4 bases from V and 0 bases from J, with 7 bases in between. The germline V gene encodes CDR1 LGHDT and CDR2 YNNKEL (reference sequence). The CDR3 length is 14 residues. DNA of the CDR3: TGTGCCAGCAGCCCATTAGACTCTGGAAACACCATATATTTT. Translated: CASSPLDSGNTIYF.

This chain uses TRBV5-6 with TRBJ2-7, with a weak D call TRBD2 (5 bases). There are 13 residues in the CDR3. Germline V gives CDR1 SGHDT, CDR2 YYEEEE. The V end lost 5 bases, the J end lost 3 bases, and 12 bases lay between the germline ends. The CDR3: CASSRPADYEQYF. DNA of the CDR3: TGTGCCAGCAGTAGGCCAGCGGACTACGAGCAGTACTTC.

The chain combines TRBV2 with TRBJ1-2; D perhaps matches TRBD1 (6 bases). Trimming removed 6 bases from V and 1 base from J, with 21 bases in between. Germline CDR1 is SNHLY and CDR2 is FYNNEI. The CDR3 is made up of 17 amino acids. The CDR3 loop reads CASSEDSILRSNYGYTF. The CDR3 DNA sequence: TGTGCCAGCAGCGAGGACAGCATATTGAGAAGTAACTATGGCTACACCTTC.

The rearrangement uses TRBV27 and TRBJ1-2; 8 bases agree with TRBD1. The V gene end was trimmed by 0 bases and the J gene end by 3 bases; junction bases not matched to a gene: 3. The CDR3 runs 15 residues. CDR1 is MNHEY, CDR2 SMNVEV, per germline (reference sequence). Here the CDR3 DNA reads TGTGCCAGCAGTTTATCCAGGGGGCAGGACTATGGCTACACCTTC. This translates into CASSLSRGQDYGYTF.

The gene calls are TRBV6-4 and TRBJ1-1, with D uncertain. The CDR3 length is 13 residues. V was clipped by 4 bases and J by 1 base, with 7 bases between them. Germline CDR1 and CDR2: MRHNA and SNTAGT. The chain's CDR3 is CASSVEENTEAFF. In nucleotides, the CDR3 is TGTGCCAGCAGTGTTGAGGAGAACACTGAAGCTTTCTTT.

This clone has only a few counts. The chain is built from TRBV27 and TRBJ1-5; D gene uncertain. CDR1 is MNHEY, CDR2 SMNVEV, per germline (reference sequence). V shed 2 bases and J shed 5 bases, with 7 bases lying between them. The CDR3 covers 13 residues. The CDR3: CASSLNPYQPQHF. Here the CDR3 DNA reads TGTGCCAGCAGTTTAAATCCCTATCAGCCCCAGCATTTT.

This clone was seen a few times. The chain has TRBV30 and TRBJ2-5; maybe TRBD1 (7 bases). Deletions cut 7 bases from V and 4 bases from J, with 16 bases between. Germline V lookup: CDR1 GTSNPN, CDR2 SVGIG (reference sequence). The CDR3 sequence is 13 residues long. Written as DNA, the CDR3 is TGTGCCTACCAGGAGGGGGCAGGAGAGACCCAGTACTTC. Translation gives CAYQEGAGETQYF.

This clone was recorded a few times. This chain joins TRBV4-1 and TRBJ2-7; 7 bases are shared with TRBD1. J lost 2 bases, V lost 2 bases, and 21 bases had no gene match. CDR3 size: 20 residues. CDR1 MGHRA and CDR2 YSYEKL come from the germline V gene. The CDR3 is CASSQRYSWARQGSAYEQYF. The CDR3 DNA reads TGCGCCAGCAGCCAACGGTATTCTTGGGCCAGACAGGGAAGCGCCTACGAGCAGTACTTC.

This clone is a singleton in its sample. This chain connects TRBV27 to TRBJ1-1; the D is unclear. CDR1 is MNHEY and CDR2 is SMNVEV in the germline V gene (reference sequence). V lost 3 bases to trimming and J lost 8 bases, with 10 bases between them. The CDR3 runs 12 residues. The CDR3 nucleotides read TGTGCCAGCAGTTTTGCCGGGAGGGAAGCTTTCTTT. Translated: CASSFAGREAFF.

The gene calls are TRBV7-2 and TRBJ1-4; D possibly corresponds to TRBD1 (6 bases). This CDR3 has 15 amino acids. V lost 4 bases and J lost 3, with 12 bases in between. Looked up from germline, CDR1 is SGHTA and CDR2 is FQGNSA. The CDR3 DNA reads TGTGCCAGCAGCTCCCAGGACAGTGCTAATGAAAAACTGTTTTTT. Residues: CASSSQDSANEKLFF. The entire variable domain, with the rest obtained from reference TRBV7-2 and TRBJ1-4, is as follows: GAGVSQSPSNKVTEKGKDVELRCDPISGHTALYWYRQSLGQGLEFLIYFQGNSAPDKSGLPSDRFSAERTGGSVSTLTIQRTQQEDSAVYLCASSSQDSANEKLFFGSGTQLSVL.

The rearrangement links TRBV6-5 to TRBJ1-5; D is unresolved. Trimming pared 4 bases from V and 4 bases from J, leaving 11 bases between. Germline CDR1 is MNHEY and CDR2 is SVGAGI. The CDR3 sequence is 14 residues long. CDR3 DNA sequence: TGTGCCAGCAGTTCCAACACCGTGAATCAGCCCCAGCATTTT. The encoded protein is CASSSNTVNQPQHF.

The chain uses TRBV5-5 and TRBJ1-4; D might be TRBD1 (5 bases). Germline-derived CDR1 and CDR2 are SGHKS and YYEKEE (reference sequence). The CDR3 has 13 amino acids. The V and J ends lost 2 bases and 4 bases respectively, with 6 bases between them. The CDR3 nucleotides are TGTGCCAGCAGCTTAGACAGTAATGAAAAACTGTTTTTT. The encoded protein is CASSLDSNEKLFF.

This chain connects TRBV30 to TRBJ1-2; perhaps TRBD1 as D (6 bases). Per germline, CDR1 GTSNPN and CDR2 SVGIG (reference sequence). Trimming pared 3 bases from V and 6 bases from J, leaving 14 bases between. The CDR3 is 13 residues long. The DNA for the CDR3 is TGTGCCTGGAGACGGGGGGGGCTTGATGGCTACACCTTC. Translated: CAWRRGGLDGYTF.